The 16 T cell receptor beta chains below come from one sample, sequenced in a study of early T cells in non-severe SARS-CoV-2 infection. TCRdb reprocessed the 5' RACE reads with MiXCR, giving one entry per CDR3 protein. The sample lists 55,000 to 65,000 distinct CDR3 sequences; about an eighth were seen once. Sample: whole blood. Receptor source: an adult who was a healthcare worker with PCR-confirmed SARS-CoV-2 infection or an uninfected control (not recorded which).

This clonotype was seen at least ten times. This rearrangement joins TRBV30 to TRBJ2-1; D may match TRBD1 or TRBD2 (5 bases each). The V gene's germline CDR1 is GTSNPN and CDR2 SVGIG (reference sequence). This CDR3 is built from 14 residues. V shed 4 bases and J shed 0 bases, with 10 bases lying between them. CDR3: CAWTAGTSYNEQFF. CDR3 DNA: TGTGCCTGGACGGCCGGGACCTCCTACAATGAGCAGTTCTTC.

Of note for this clonotype: A much larger clone lies one base from this, so it may be a read error. The chain is built from TRBV4-1 and TRBJ2-1; 10 bases map to TRBD1. V shed 3 bases and J 10 bases; nucleotides not matched to a gene: 12. The V gene's germline CDR1 is MGHRA and CDR2 YSYEKL. This CDR3 has 16 amino acids. As DNA, the CDR3 is TGCGCCAGCAGCCATGAAGGAAAGACAGGGGGCAGAGAGCAGTTCTTC. This sequence encodes CASSHEGKTGGREQFF.

V and J are TRBV9 and TRBJ1-3; D not resolved. This CDR3 is 16 amino acids long. V lost 0 bases, J lost 3 bases, and 13 bases lay in between. Germline V gene data show CDR1 as SGDLS and CDR2 as YYNGEE. In nucleotides, the CDR3 is TGTGCCAGCAGCGTAGGTGTAGGCGAGGGTGGAAACACCATATATTTT. As protein: CASSVGVGEGGNTIYF.

This sequence joins TRBV12-3 or TRBV12-4 and TRBJ2-7; D is perhaps TRBD1 or TRBD2 (5 bases each). Deletions cut 6 bases from V and 0 bases from J, with 12 bases between. The CDR3 has 14 residues. In DNA, the CDR3 is TGTGCCAGCAGCTCGGGGCGGAGCTCCTACGAGCAGTACTTC. Protein sequence: CASSSGRSSYEQYF.

This CDR3 reads CASSAARGPSYEQYF. In nucleotides, the CDR3 is TGCGCCAGCAGCGCAGCGAGGGGGCCCTCCTACGAGCAGTACTTC. The V gene is TRBV4-3, the J gene TRBJ2-7, with 7 bases that match TRBD1. After removal of 5 bases from V and 0 bases from J, the junction contained 7 bases not matched to a gene. This CDR3 comprises 15 residues. The germline V gene has CDR1 LGHNA and CDR2 YSLEER.

The V and J genes are TRBV7-2 and TRBJ2-3; D call uncertain. Germline loops: CDR1 SGHTA, CDR2 FQGNSA. The CDR3 covers 14 residues. V was cut by 0 bases and J by 4 bases, with 8 bases left in between. DNA for the CDR3: TGTGCCAGCAGCTTAGCGGCCTCTCCAGATACGCAGTATTTT. It yields the protein CASSLAASPDTQYF.

This chain connects TRBV7-2 to TRBJ2-7; 7 nucleotides agree with TRBD2. CDR1 is SGHTA and CDR2 is FQGNSA in the germline V gene. J lost 5 bases, V lost 8 bases, and 12 bases had no gene match. This CDR3 spans 14 amino acids. CDR3 in DNA: TGTGCCAGCGGAGATGGACTAGTTGTAGACGAGCAGTACTTC. It yields the protein CASGDGLVVDEQYF. Combining the CDR3 with reference TRBV7-2 and TRBJ2-7 gives the whole variable domain GAGVSQSPSNKVTEKGKDVELRCDPISGHTALYWYRQSLGQGLEFLIYFQGNSAPDKSGLPSDRFSAERTGGSVSTLTIQRTQQEDSAVYLCASGDGLVVDEQYFGPGTRLTVT.

In its sample, this clonotype was seen a few times. The CDR3 nucleotides read TGTGCCTGGAGTCCGCAGGGTGGAGGAGCTTTCTTT. The encoded protein is CAWSPQGGGAFF. This chain joins TRBV30 and TRBJ1-1; D might be TRBD1 (5 bases). The CDR3 is 12 amino acids. Per germline, CDR1 GTSNPN and CDR2 SVGIG (reference sequence). The germline V and J ends were trimmed by 2 bases and 10 bases, with 14 bases remaining between them.

This clonotype was counted at least ten times. The chain recombines TRBV11-2 with TRBJ2-6; 10 bases align to TRBD1. The CDR3 runs 17 residues. CDR1 SGHAT and CDR2 FQNNGV come from the germline V gene. The V segment lost 5 bases and the J segment 2 bases; nucleotides outside the gene matches: 6. The CDR3 nucleotides read TGTGCCAGCAGCCATATCGACAGGGGGCCTGGGGCCAACGTCCTGACTTTC. This translates into CASSHIDRGPGANVLTF.

This clonotype appeared a few times. The chain couples TRBV24-1 to TRBJ2-1, with 8 bases aligning to TRBD2. This CDR3 contains 17 residues. The V and J ends lost 0 bases and 2 bases, in that order; junction bases with no gene match: 5. Germline lookup yields CDR1 KGHDR and CDR2 SFDVKD. The chain's CDR3 is CATSDLPTSGAYNEQFF. The CDR3 coding sequence is TGTGCCACCAGTGATTTGCCTACTAGCGGCGCCTACAATGAGCAGTTCTTC.

The V gene is TRBV12-3 or TRBV12-4, the J gene TRBJ2-1, with 8 bases that match TRBD2. The CDR3 spans 16 residues. V lost 6 bases to trimming and J lost 1 base; unmatched junction nucleotides: 8. The DNA for the CDR3 is TGTGCCAGCAGCCCTTCGGGAGGGCCTTCCTACAATGAGCAGTTCTTC. Protein sequence: CASSPSGGPSYNEQFF.

This clonotype was observed many times. The CDR3 reads CSATITVGNIQYF. The CDR3 DNA sequence: TGCAGTGCTACTATTACAGTGGGAAACATTCAGTACTTC. The chain links TRBV20-1 to TRBJ2-4; unclear D gene. Between the trimmed V and J ends, which lost 4 bases and 6 bases, there was a span of 13 bases. The germline gives CDR1 DFQATT, CDR2 SNEGSKA (reference sequence). The CDR3 sequence is 13 residues long.

This clonotype has ten or more counts. This chain links TRBV6-6 with TRBJ2-7; 7 bases align to TRBD2. Germline-derived CDR1 and CDR2 are MNHNY and SVGAGI (reference sequence). The V segment lost 4 bases and the J segment 2 bases; nucleotides outside the gene matches: 8. This CDR3 has 15 residues. The CDR3 protein is CASSSPERGTYEQYF. The CDR3 coding sequence is TGTGCCAGCAGTTCCCCTGAGCGGGGCACCTACGAGCAGTACTTC.

This clonotype appeared a few times. The V and J genes are TRBV23-1 and TRBJ1-1, with 8 bases fitting TRBD1. TRBV23-1 is treated as an ORF (open reading frame) with a function not yet certain. The V gene end was trimmed by 3 bases and the J gene end by 0 bases; junction bases not matched to a gene: 3. CDR3 length: 15 amino acids. CDR3 sequence (DNA): TGCGCCAGCAGTCACCGGGACAGGCTGAACACTGAAGCTTTCTTT. Its translation: CASSHRDRLNTEAFF.

This clonotype was counted many times. The J gene is TRBJ2-3, the V gene TRBV7-9; D perhaps matches TRBD1 (6 bases). The CDR3 is 19 amino acids. From germline, CDR1 is SEHNR and CDR2 FQNEAQ (reference sequence). Trimming took off 5 bases at V and 2 bases at J, with 26 bases between the two ends. CDR3 coding DNA: TGTGCCAGCAGCCCCATGACGCCGGACGGGACACCCTACACAGATACGCAGTATTTT. This codes for CASSPMTPDGTPYTDTQYF.

This chain connects TRBV29-1 to TRBJ2-5; 10 nucleotides line up with TRBD2. The trim removed 6 bases at V and 0 bases at J, leaving 4 bases unmatched. The CDR3 contains 14 residues. Per germline, CDR1 SQVTM and CDR2 ANQGSEA. In DNA form, the CDR3 reads TGCAGCGTGCCAGCGGGGGGGAACCAAGAGACCCAGTACTTC. Translation: CSVPAGGNQETQYF.